The clone carrying this T cell receptor beta chain has a count of ten or more. What it recognizes is unknown. The data stem from a study of T cells in Graves' hyperthyroidism and ophthalmopathy. Study results and caveats: Within blood appeared most thyroid clonotypes that had expanded above 0.001.

Germline lookup yields CDR1 MNHEY and CDR2 SMNVEV (reference sequence). CDR3 length: 15 residues. V was cut by 3 bases and J by 8 bases, with 19 bases left in between. Amplified TCR beta CDR3 regions derived from RNA transcripts. The HTBI primer set served for first-round RT-PCR of the TCR CDR3. TCRdb passed the multiplex PCR reads through MiXCR, listing each CDR3 protein once. This table has some 350,000 distinct CDR3 sequences, 15% to 19% appearing once. This sequence joins TRBV27 and TRBJ1-2, with D possibly TRBD1 on 5 matching bases. The clonotype comes from a woman aged 18-35 years with Graves' hyperthyroidism that later progressed to Graves' ophthalmopathy. The sequencing input was blood. The CDR3 DNA reads as TGTGCCAGCAGTTTCCGGGACTCTGGACTCCGGGGCTACACCTTC. As protein: CASSFRDSGLRGYTF.